One sample yielded the 29 T cell receptor beta chains listed below, sequenced in a study of identical twins. TCRdb fed the 5' RACE reads into MiXCR, producing one record per CDR3 protein. The sample lists 600,000 to 850,000 distinct CDR3 sequences; around a sixth were seen once. The same specimen was also included in a second study, on T cells expressing NK-cell markers.

Specimen: PBMCs. The source is a woman between 18 and 30 years old in good health.

In this sample, this clonotype turned up a few times. This chain joins TRBV5-1 and TRBJ2-2; D remains ambiguous. Trimming shortened V by 4 bases and J by 0 bases, and 10 bases separated the two germline ends. This CDR3 comprises 15 residues. Germline assignment: CDR1 SGHRS and CDR2 YFSETQ. The CDR3 nucleotides are TGCGCCAGCAGCATGGAGCGTTCGAACACCGGGGAGCTGTTTTTT. Amino acid sequence: CASSMERSNTGELFF. Using reference TRBV5-1 and TRBJ2-2 for the parts outside the CDR3, the full variable domain is KAGVTQTPRYLIKTRGQQVTLSCSPISGHRSVSWYQQTPGQGLQFLFEYFSETQRNKGNFPGRFSGRQFSNSRSEMNVSTLELGDSALYLCASSMERSNTGELFFGEGSRLTVL.

This clonotype was seen many times. J is TRBJ2-7 and V is TRBV14; maybe TRBD1 (5 bases). The CDR3 extends over 13 amino acids. Germline loops: CDR1 SGHDN, CDR2 FVKESK. V lost 1 base, J lost 7 bases, and 11 bases lay in between. CDR3 protein: CASSQVQGWEQYF. CDR3 in DNA: TGTGCCAGCAGCCAAGTGCAGGGATGGGAGCAGTACTTC. Drawing the rest from reference TRBV14 and TRBJ2-7, the complete variable domain is EAGVTQFPSHSVIEKGQTVTLRCDPISGHDNLYWYRRVMGKEIKFLLHFVKESKQDESGMPNNRFLAERTGGTYSTLKVQPAELEDSGVYFCASSQVQGWEQYFGPGTRLTVT.

The chain uses TRBV5-1 and TRBJ1-1; D unresolved. Trimming removed 0 bases from V and 4 bases from J, with 10 bases in between. The germline V gene encodes CDR1 SGHRS and CDR2 YFSETQ. There are 14 residues in the CDR3. The CDR3 protein is CASSLAQPGTEAFF. For the CDR3, the DNA is TGCGCCAGCAGCTTGGCTCAGCCTGGCACTGAAGCTTTCTTT.

This clonotype was found many times. The chain has TRBV10-3 and TRBJ2-7; D not resolved. The CDR3 is made up of 10 amino acids. Germline V CDR1 and CDR2: ENHRY, SYGVKD. Trimming removed 0 bases from V and 9 bases from J, with 3 bases in between. The CDR3 DNA is TGTGCCATCAGTGAGTCGCCGCAGTACTTC. Amino acid sequence: CAISESPQYF.

The V call is TRBV12-3 or TRBV12-4, the J call TRBJ1-5; the D is unclear. The V and J ends lost 1 base and 7 bases respectively, with 11 bases between them. The CDR3 runs to 14 residues. The CDR3 region has the DNA TGTGCCAGCAGTTTAGGGGCCTCAGGCCAGCCCCAGCATTTT. Its translation is CASSLGASGQPQHF.

With regard to this clonotype: Just one base apart from a much larger clone, this may be a read error. The rearrangement uses TRBV2 and TRBJ1-1; D ambiguous. Germline V gene sequence: CDR1 SNHLY, CDR2 FYNNEI. CDR3 length equals 13 residues. V gave up 4 bases and J gave up 0 bases, with 6 bases separating them. This CDR3 reads CASSVKVNTEAFF. The CDR3 DNA reads as TGTGCCAGCAGTGTAAAGGTGAACACTGAAGCTTTCTTT.

The V gene is TRBV4-2, the J gene TRBJ2-3; weak D call: TRBD2 (6 bases). The CDR3 spans 16 residues. Per germline, CDR1 LGHNA and CDR2 YNFKEQ. The V and J ends lost 4 bases and 2 bases respectively, with 16 bases between them. The CDR3, as DNA: TGTGCCAGCAGCCCAGACCGGGCGGGGACCACAGATACGCAGTATTTT. It translates to CASSPDRAGTTDTQYF.

This clonotype was seen just once. The chain couples TRBV3-1 to TRBJ1-2, with 9 bases fitting TRBD1. Trimming at V came to 1 base and at J to 4 bases, leaving 4 bases not matched to a gene. In germline, CDR1 is LGHDT, CDR2 YNNKEL (reference sequence). The CDR3 is made up of 15 amino acids. The CDR3 DNA reads TGTGCCAGCAGCCAAGGGGACAGGGATCTCTATGGCTACACCTTC. The encoded protein is CASSQGDRDLYGYTF.

V gene TRBV10-3 combines with J gene TRBJ1-1; D is unresolved. Looked up from germline, CDR1 is ENHRY and CDR2 is SYGVKD. The CDR3 extends over 12 amino acids. Trimming left V 3 bases short and J 3 bases short, with 5 bases between. The CDR3 region is CAISDGYTEAFF. In DNA form, the CDR3 reads TGTGCCATCAGTGATGGGTACACTGAAGCTTTCTTT.

The genes are TRBV5-1 and TRBJ2-6, with a weak D call TRBD1 (6 bases). Looked up from germline, CDR1 is SGHRS and CDR2 is YFSETQ. Between the trimmed V and J ends, which lost 0 bases and 0 bases, there was a span of 7 bases. The CDR3 sequence is 16 residues long. The CDR3 sequence: CASSLAGVSGANVLTF. The DNA for the CDR3 is TGCGCCAGCAGCTTGGCAGGGGTCTCTGGGGCCAACGTCCTGACTTTC.

This clonotype showed up just a few times. The rearrangement links TRBV27 to TRBJ2-3; 9 positions match TRBD1. V gave up 5 bases and J gave up 0 bases; unmatched junction bases: 3. Germline values: CDR1 MNHEY, CDR2 SMNVEV (reference sequence). This CDR3 comprises 15 residues. The CDR3 DNA sequence: TGTGCCAGCAGTCGGGACAGGGCAAGCACAGATACGCAGTATTTT. It yields the protein CASSRDRASTDTQYF.

This clonotype was seen only a few times. The chain carries TRBV6-2 or TRBV6-3 and TRBJ2-7; TRBD1 matches at 8 bases. There are 16 residues in the CDR3. The J segment lost 3 bases and the V segment lost 6 bases, leaving 13 bases of the junction unmatched. From germline, CDR1 is MNHEY and CDR2 SVGEGT. CDR3 sequence (DNA): TGTGCCAGCAGGAGAAGACAGGGGCTGATGTTCTACGAGCAGTACTTC. It translates to CASRRRQGLMFYEQYF.

Here the CDR3 reads CASSYSSQEPYNEQFF. The CDR3 DNA reads TGTGCCAGCAGTTACTCGTCGCAGGAACCCTACAATGAGCAGTTCTTC. This sequence joins TRBV6-2 or TRBV6-3 and TRBJ2-1; D is unclear. The CDR3 runs 16 residues. V gave up 0 bases and J gave up 2 bases, with 11 bases separating them. Germline CDR1 and CDR2: MNHEY and SVGEGT.

V gene TRBV20-1 combines with J gene TRBJ2-7, with 7 bases fitting TRBD1. The CDR3 covers 16 residues. After removal of 0 bases from V and 6 bases from J, the junction contained 14 bases not matched to a gene. Germline V gene sequence: CDR1 DFQATT, CDR2 SNEGSKA (reference sequence). The CDR3 here is CSARDWRQGSSGEQYF. For the CDR3, the DNA is TGCAGTGCTAGAGATTGGAGACAGGGTAGTTCGGGCGAGCAGTACTTC.

This clonotype appeared a single time. A read error may explain this, as a much larger clone is one base away. The rearrangement joins TRBV6-2 or TRBV6-3 to TRBJ2-1, with D unclear. Germline V gene lookup returns CDR1 MNHEY and CDR2 SVGEGT. The CDR3 totals 15 residues. CDR3 coding DNA: TGTACCAGCAGTTCCATCGACTCCTCCTACAATGAGCAGTTCTTC. Encoded protein: CTSSSIDSSYNEQFF.

The chain carries TRBV12-3 or TRBV12-4 and TRBJ2-1, with TRBD2 matching over 9 bases. The CDR3 is 15 residues long. Trimming cost V 4 bases and J 4 bases; bases outside gene matches: 5. For the CDR3, the DNA is TGTGCCAGCAGTTATCCTAGCGGGACATACAATGAGCAGTTCTTC. Translation: CASSYPSGTYNEQFF.

This clonotype was picked up a small number of times. The gene calls are TRBV2 and TRBJ2-3, with TRBD2 matching over 14 bases. CDR1 SNHLY and CDR2 FYNNEI come from the germline V gene. Unmatched junction bases numbered 6, after V lost 6 bases and J lost 10 bases. This CDR3 has 14 amino acids. CDR3 protein: CASRPTSGGGAQYF. The DNA of the CDR3 is TGTGCCAGCAGGCCGACTAGCGGGGGGGGAGCGCAGTATTTT. The whole variable domain, filled in from reference TRBV2 and TRBJ2-3, reads EPEVTQTPSHQVTQMGQEVILRCVPISNHLYFYWYRQILGQKVEFLVSFYNNEISEKSEIFDDQFSVERPDGSNFTLKIRSTKLEDSAMYFCASRPTSGGGAQYFGPGTRLTVL.

This clonotype was seen a few times. This chain's CDR3 is CASRSRTGGRTGELFF. The DNA for the CDR3 is TGTGCCAGCAGATCACGGACAGGGGGTCGTACCGGGGAGCTGTTTTTT. V gene TRBV12-3 or TRBV12-4 combines with J gene TRBJ2-2; the match to TRBD1 covers 10 bases. The CDR3 length is 16 residues. V shed 6 bases, J shed 5 bases, and the junction held 9 bases outside the gene matches.

The table lists this clonotype with a few counts. This chain connects TRBV4-1 to TRBJ1-6, with D possibly matching TRBD1 (5 bases). The length of the CDR3 is 15 residues. Germline-derived CDR1 and CDR2 are MGHRA and YSYEKL. V was cut by 3 bases and J by 7 bases, with 13 bases left in between. The CDR3 is CASSQPGTVNSPLHF. The CDR3 DNA is TGCGCCAGCAGCCAGCCCGGGACGGTGAATTCACCCCTCCACTTT.

The chain links TRBV19 to TRBJ2-3; TRBD1 might be the D (5 bases). CDR3 length: 16 residues. CDR1 is LNHDA, CDR2 SQIVND, per germline (reference sequence). Trimming removed 3 bases at V and 1 base at J, with 14 bases between. The CDR3 region has the DNA TGTGCCAGTAGTATCCTTCAGGGAAGGGGCACAGATACGCAGTATTTT. Its protein product is CASSILQGRGTDTQYF.

The chain is built from TRBV20-1 and TRBJ2-1; D unclear. This CDR3 is built from 12 residues. Trimming stripped 6 bases from V and 6 bases from J, with 12 bases between. The germline gives CDR1 DFQATT, CDR2 SNEGSKA (reference sequence). DNA for the CDR3: TGCAGTGCCTTGGGCCCTGGCAATGAGCAGTTCTTC. It translates to CSALGPGNEQFF.

V gene TRBV3-1 combines with J gene TRBJ2-1, with 11 positions matching TRBD1. CDR1 and CDR2 (germline): LGHDT, YNNKEL (reference sequence). The CDR3 contains 15 residues. The junction had 7 bases not matched to a gene; V was cut back by 4 bases and J by 8 bases. This chain's CDR3 is CASSLRTGGRDEQFF. As DNA, the CDR3 is TGTGCCAGCAGCCTCCGGACAGGGGGCAGGGATGAGCAGTTCTTC.

This clonotype was seen a few times. The chain has TRBV12-3 or TRBV12-4 and TRBJ2-3; D unclear. V was cut by 5 bases and J by 10 bases, with 13 bases left in between. The CDR3 is 12 amino acids. CDR3 DNA sequence: TGTGCCAGCAGTATCACCCTAACGGCGCAGTATTTT. Its protein product is CASSITLTAQYF.

This clonotype was counted once. This rearrangement joins TRBV20-1 to TRBJ2-5, with 16 bases matching TRBD2. Per the germline V gene, CDR1 is DFQATT and CDR2 is SNEGSKA (reference sequence). With 5 bases clipped from V and 7 bases from J, the junction kept 16 bases outside the gene matches. The CDR3 is made up of 18 amino acids. In DNA, the CDR3 is TGCAGTGCTCGGGGGACTAGCGGGGGGGCAGTTCGCGTGGGGACCCAGTACTTC. It yields the protein CSARGTSGGAVRVGTQYF.

This clonotype was seen a few times. The chain is built from TRBV7-3 and TRBJ1-1; tentatively, D is TRBD1 (6 bases). Trimming stripped 2 bases from V and 4 bases from J, with 11 bases between. The CDR3 extends over 14 amino acids. Germline values: CDR1 SGHTA, CDR2 FQGTGA. The CDR3 DNA reads as TGTGCCAGCAGCTTACGGGGGGCTGGCACTGAAGCTTTCTTT. Amino acids: CASSLRGAGTEAFF. Using reference TRBV7-3 and TRBJ1-1 for the parts outside the CDR3, the full variable domain is GAGVSQTPSNKVTEKGKYVELRCDPISGHTALYWYRQSLGQGPEFLIYFQGTGAADDSGLPNDRFFAVRPEGSVSTLKIQRTERGDSAVYLCASSLRGAGTEAFFGQGTRLTVV.

The genes are TRBV9 and TRBJ2-5; tentative D call: TRBD1 (7 bases). The V end lost 4 bases, the J end lost 5 bases, and 15 bases lay between the germline ends. The V gene's germline CDR1 is SGDLS and CDR2 YYNGEE. The CDR3 is made up of 14 amino acids. The CDR3 nucleotides read TGTGCCAGCAGCCCAACACAGGGGAGGGAGACCCAGTACTTC. Translated: CASSPTQGRETQYF.

V gene TRBV20-1 combines with J gene TRBJ2-7; 7 positions agree with TRBD2. V lost 3 bases and J lost 0; bases outside the gene matches: 11. Germline V gene sequence: CDR1 DFQATT, CDR2 SNEGSKA (reference sequence). CDR3 length: 16 residues. Here the CDR3 reads CSASGRASGLSYEQYF. CDR3 coding DNA: TGCAGTGCTAGTGGAAGGGCTAGCGGACTCTCCTACGAGCAGTACTTC.

This clonotype was detected a few times. The chain has TRBV15 and TRBJ2-6, with TRBD2 identical over 8 bases. The CDR3 loop spans 20 amino acids. The V segment lost 5 bases and the J segment 0 bases; nucleotides outside the gene matches: 15. Looked up from germline, CDR1 is LNHNV and CDR2 is YYDKDF (reference sequence). The CDR3 DNA is TGTGCCACCAGCCCCGGGGGGGAGGGCCCCCTGTCCTCTGGGGCCAACGTCCTGACTTTC. Encoded protein: CATSPGGEGPLSSGANVLTF.

In its sample, this clonotype was seen a few times. V usage is TRBV24-1 and J usage is TRBJ2-7, with 10 bases fitting TRBD1. V gave up 10 bases and J gave up 6 bases; unmatched junction bases: 14. The CDR3 spans 15 residues. The germline gives CDR1 KGHDR, CDR2 SFDVKD. CDR3: CATPPPGQGPGEQYF. Written as DNA, the CDR3 is TGTGCCACTCCTCCCCCGGGACAGGGGCCCGGCGAGCAGTACTTC.